This TCR beta chain appears in the sequencing data of a study of blood T cell repertoires in COVID-19. Profiled with immunoSEQ multiplex PCR; TCRdb holds only in-frame clones, not every one. This table holds a few hundred thousand clones, 70% to 90% found once. The source material was peripheral blood. This sequence originates from a woman aged 50 to 60 with acute or convalescent COVID-19.

The CDR3 is CASSFQLAGLETQYF. The CDR3 nucleotides read TGTGCCAGCAGTTTTCAATTAGCGGGGTTGGAGACCCAGTACTTC. The chain joins TRBV27 to TRBJ2-5, with 8 bases fitting TRBD2. V lost 3 bases, J lost 5 bases, and 8 bases stayed unmatched. This CDR3 has 15 amino acids. CDR1 is MNHEY and CDR2 is SMNVEV in the germline V gene (reference sequence).